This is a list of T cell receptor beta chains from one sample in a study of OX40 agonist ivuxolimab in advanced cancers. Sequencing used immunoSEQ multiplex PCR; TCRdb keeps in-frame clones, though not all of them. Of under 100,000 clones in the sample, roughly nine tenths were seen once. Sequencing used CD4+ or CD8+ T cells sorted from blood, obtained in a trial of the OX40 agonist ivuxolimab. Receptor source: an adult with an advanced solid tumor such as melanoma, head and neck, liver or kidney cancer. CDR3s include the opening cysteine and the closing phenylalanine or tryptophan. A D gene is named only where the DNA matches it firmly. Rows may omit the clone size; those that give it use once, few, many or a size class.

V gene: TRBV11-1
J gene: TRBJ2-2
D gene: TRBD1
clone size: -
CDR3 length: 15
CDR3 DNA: TGTGCCAGCAGCTTGGGGACAGCGAACACCGGGGAGCTGTTTTTT
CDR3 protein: CASSLGTANTGELFF

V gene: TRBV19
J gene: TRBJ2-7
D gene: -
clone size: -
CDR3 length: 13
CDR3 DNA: TGTGCCAGTAGCGTGGGCAGGGCCTACGAGCAGTACTTC
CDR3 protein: CASSVGRAYEQYF

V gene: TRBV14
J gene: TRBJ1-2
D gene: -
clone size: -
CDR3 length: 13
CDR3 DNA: TGTGCCAGCAGCCATGCAGGGAACTATGGCTACACCTTC
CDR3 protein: CASSHAGNYGYTF

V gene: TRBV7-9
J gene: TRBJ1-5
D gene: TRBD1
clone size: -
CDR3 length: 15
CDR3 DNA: TGTGCCAGCAGCCGTTGGACAGGTGGAGAACAGCCCCAGCATTTT
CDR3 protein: CASSRWTGGEQPQHF

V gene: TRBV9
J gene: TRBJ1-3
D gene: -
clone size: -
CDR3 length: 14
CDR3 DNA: TGTGCCAGCAGCGCCGGGGATACTGGAAACACCATATATTTT
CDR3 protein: CASSAGDTGNTIYF

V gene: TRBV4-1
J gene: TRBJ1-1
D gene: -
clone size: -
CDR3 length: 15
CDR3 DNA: TGCGCCAGCAGCCGTCCGGGGGTTTGGAACACTGAAGCTTTCTTT
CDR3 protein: CASSRPGVWNTEAFF

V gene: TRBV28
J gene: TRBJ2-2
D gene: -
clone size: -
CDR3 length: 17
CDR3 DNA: TGTGCCAGCATTCATCCCCAGGGGACCGCGAACACCGGGGAGCTGTTTTTT
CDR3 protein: CASIHPQGTANTGELFF

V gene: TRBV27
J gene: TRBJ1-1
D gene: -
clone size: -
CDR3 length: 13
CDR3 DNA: TGTGCCAGCAGTCGAGAGGGGTACACTGAAGCTTTCTTT
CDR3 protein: CASSREGYTEAFF

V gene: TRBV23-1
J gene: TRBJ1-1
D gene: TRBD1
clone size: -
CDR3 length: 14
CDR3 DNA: TGCGCCAGCAGTCAATCCACAGGGGACGTTGCGGCTTTCTTT
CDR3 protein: CASSQSTGDVAAFF

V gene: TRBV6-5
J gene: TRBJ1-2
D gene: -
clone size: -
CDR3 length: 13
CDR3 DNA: TGTGCCAGCAGTTACGACAGCACCTATGGCTACACCTTC
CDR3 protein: CASSYDSTYGYTF

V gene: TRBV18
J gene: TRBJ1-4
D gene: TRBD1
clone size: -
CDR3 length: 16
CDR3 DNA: TGTGCCAGCTCATCACCACGTGGACAGGGGAATGAAAAACTGTTTTTT
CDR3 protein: CASSSPRGQGNEKLFF

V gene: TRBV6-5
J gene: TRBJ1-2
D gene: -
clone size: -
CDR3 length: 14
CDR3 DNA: TGTGCCAGCAGTTACACGGGGCAAAGCTATGGCTACACCTTC
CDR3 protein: CASSYTGQSYGYTF

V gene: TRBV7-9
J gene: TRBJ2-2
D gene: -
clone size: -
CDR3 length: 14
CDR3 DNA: TGTGCCAGCAGCGACCCTGGAGGGTTTTGGGAGCTGTTTTTT
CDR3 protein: CASSDPGGFWELFF

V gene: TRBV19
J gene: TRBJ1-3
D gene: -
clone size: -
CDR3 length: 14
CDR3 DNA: TGTGCCGTGGGCGCAGGGGTAACTGGAAACACCATATATTTT
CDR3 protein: CAVGAGVTGNTIYF

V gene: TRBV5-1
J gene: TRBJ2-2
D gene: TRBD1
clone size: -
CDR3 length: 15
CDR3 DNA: TGCGCCAGCAGCGTGACAGGGGGCGCGATCGGGGAGCTGTTTTTT
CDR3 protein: CASSVTGGAIGELFF

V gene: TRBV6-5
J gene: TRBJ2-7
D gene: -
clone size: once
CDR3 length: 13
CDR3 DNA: TGTGCCAGCAGAAACCTCAGGTTGGACGAGCAGTACTTC
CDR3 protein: CASRNLRLDEQYF

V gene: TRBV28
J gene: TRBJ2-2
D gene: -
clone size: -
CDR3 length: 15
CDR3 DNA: TGTGCCAGCAGTTTAATCAGGGTTAACACCGGGGAGCTGTTTTTT
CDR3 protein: CASSLIRVNTGELFF

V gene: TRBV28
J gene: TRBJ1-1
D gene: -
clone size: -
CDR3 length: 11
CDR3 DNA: TGTGCCAGCAGTTTCAGCACTGAAGCTTTCTTT
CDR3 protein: CASSFSTEAFF

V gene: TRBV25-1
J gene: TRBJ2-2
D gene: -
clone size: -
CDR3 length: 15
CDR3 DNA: TGTGCCAGCAGATCCCTGAACAGGAACACCGGGGAGCTGTTTTTT
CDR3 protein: CASRSLNRNTGELFF